The sequence of this T cell receptor beta chain was determined in a study of blood T cell repertoires in COVID-19. The germline gives CDR1 MGHRA, CDR2 YSYEKL. The CDR3 has 14 residues. V gave up 3 bases and J gave up 3 bases, with 8 bases separating them. Assay used: immunoSEQ multiplex PCR; TCRdb lists only in-frame clones, some missing. The table shows some 120,000 clones, with 88% occurring only once. V usage is TRBV4-1 and J usage is TRBJ2-2, with a weak D call TRBD2 (6 bases). Sequenced material: peripheral blood. This TCR was recovered from a human donor in a cohort sampled during active COVID-19. CDR3 amino acids: CASSQGGHTGELFF. CDR3 DNA sequence: TGCGCCAGCAGCCAGGGGGGTCACACCGGGGAGCTGTTTTTT.